Presented here are 24 T cell receptor beta chains from one specimen sequenced in a study of regulatory T cells in long-lasting Graves disease. Construction of TCR beta libraries relied on iRepertoire HTBI primers and on Arm-PCR targeting CDR3 regions. TCRdb ran MiXCR on the multiplex PCR reads and lists one entry per CDR3 protein. This sample has 400,000 to 450,000 distinct CDR3 sequences, with about 20% found just once. Regarding time point: persistent/refractory GD, antithyroid drugs over 5 years with positive TRAb. Construction of the TCR library relied on RNA isolated from PBMCs. Sequenced material: peripheral blood mononuclear cells (PBMCs), taken when the disease was refractory, from a patient treated with antithyroid drugs. These receptors were collected from a female donor with Graves disease.

This clonotype was picked up a small number of times. The chain is built from TRBV13 and TRBJ2-5; D tentatively fits TRBD1 or TRBD2 (6 bases each). The V and J ends lost 5 bases and 5 bases respectively, with 21 bases between them. From germline, CDR1 is PRHDT and CDR2 FYEKMQ (reference sequence). The CDR3 has 16 residues. CDR3 nucleotides: TGTGCCAGCAGCGTACTTCCGGGGGCTCCGGGGGAGACCCAGTACTTC. Its protein product is CASSVLPGAPGETQYF.

The chain is built from TRBV19 and TRBJ2-7, with 7 positions matching TRBD1. Losses at the gene ends were 6 bases for V and 3 bases for J; bases not matched to a gene: 11. This CDR3 is 15 amino acids long. The germline V gene encodes CDR1 LNHDA and CDR2 SQIVND (reference sequence). CDR3 amino acids: CASSHDGTEIYEQYF. The CDR3 DNA follows: TGTGCCAGTAGCCACGACGGGACAGAGATCTACGAGCAGTACTTC.

This clonotype has ten or more counts. CDR3: CASRSIGGTYEQYF. CDR3 nucleotide sequence: TGTGCCAGCAGATCCATAGGGGGCACCTACGAGCAGTACTTC. The genes are TRBV28 and TRBJ2-7; 7 nucleotides agree with TRBD1. Germline assignment: CDR1 MDHEN and CDR2 SYDVKM. The CDR3 contains 14 residues. V lost 6 bases, J lost 2 bases, and 7 bases stayed unmatched.

The chain employs TRBV7-9 and TRBJ1-6; D uncertain. The CDR3 spans 14 residues. Trimming stripped 10 bases from V and 7 bases from J, with 17 bases between. CDR1 and CDR2 (germline): SEHNR, FQNEAQ (reference sequence). The CDR3 here is CATHERPSNSPLHF. The CDR3 region has the DNA TGTGCCACTCACGAGAGACCAAGCAATTCACCCCTCCACTTT.

This clonotype showed up many times. V is TRBV2 and J is TRBJ2-7; possible D gene TRBD1, 5 bases. V lost 4 bases to trimming and J lost 3 bases, with 13 bases between them. The germline V gene encodes CDR1 SNHLY and CDR2 FYNNEI. The CDR3 runs to 14 residues. This CDR3 reads CASSAVDQGYEQYF. The CDR3 DNA reads TGTGCCAGCAGTGCGGTTGACCAGGGCTACGAGCAGTACTTC.

This clonotype was detected ten times or more. This chain joins TRBV15 and TRBJ1-1; 7 bases are a match to TRBD1. V shed 0 bases, J shed 11 bases, and the junction held 6 bases outside the gene matches. This CDR3 contains 13 residues. CDR1 is LNHNV, CDR2 YYDKDF, per germline (reference sequence). The CDR3 is CATSRDGQVLAFF. The CDR3 nucleotides read TGTGCCACCAGCAGAGATGGACAGGTTCTGGCTTTCTTT.

This clonotype has at least ten counts. The rearrangement joins TRBV5-1 to TRBJ1-2; maybe TRBD1 (6 bases). Germline CDR1 and CDR2: SGHRS and YFSETQ. V lost 0 bases to trimming and J lost 0 bases, with 9 bases between them. This CDR3 is 15 amino acids long. CDR3 loop: CASSLEGVTNYGYTF. CDR3 nucleotide sequence: TGCGCCAGCAGCTTGGAGGGGGTCACTAACTATGGCTACACCTTC.

This chain links TRBV5-1 with TRBJ1-1; unclear D gene. The CDR3 spans 13 residues. Per germline, CDR1 SGHRS and CDR2 YFSETQ. V lost 3 bases and J lost 8, with 14 bases in between. CDR3 nucleotide sequence: TGCGCCAGCAGCTCAGACGCCCTCAACGAAGCTTTCTTT. Translating it yields CASSSDALNEAFF.

In its sample, this clonotype was seen a few times. V is TRBV7-2 and J is TRBJ2-7; 9 nucleotides agree with TRBD2. The trim removed 0 bases at V and 3 bases at J, leaving 6 bases unmatched. The CDR3 has 16 residues. The germline gives CDR1 SGHTA, CDR2 FQGNSA. Here the CDR3 reads CASSLAATSGYYEQYF. Here the CDR3 DNA reads TGTGCCAGCAGCTTAGCAGCGACTAGCGGATACTACGAGCAGTACTTC.

This clonotype was seen a single time. This may stem from a read error, because a much larger clone lies one nucleotide away. This chain joins TRBV12-3 or TRBV12-4 and TRBJ1-1, with TRBD1 matching over 7 bases. The CDR3 totals 14 residues. With 6 bases clipped from V and 5 bases from J, the junction kept 9 bases outside the gene matches. The CDR3 reads CASSRQGPLTEAFF. In DNA form, the CDR3 reads TGTGCCAGCAGCAGACAGGGACCGTTGACTGAAGCTTTCTTT.

This clonotype occurred a few times. V and J are TRBV10-3 and TRBJ1-2, with 8 bases fitting TRBD1. The V segment lost 0 bases and the J segment 5 bases; nucleotides outside the gene matches: 2. Germline V lookup: CDR1 ENHRY, CDR2 SYGVKD. The CDR3 has 14 residues. Here the CDR3 reads CAISESGTGYGYTF. The CDR3 DNA follows: TGTGCCATCAGTGAGTCCGGGACAGGTTATGGCTACACCTTC.

V usage is TRBV4-3 and J usage is TRBJ2-5; 7 bases map to TRBD1. CDR3 length: 16 amino acids. Looked up from germline, CDR1 is LGHNA and CDR2 is YSLEER. V shed 0 bases and J 3 bases; nucleotides not matched to a gene: 7. In nucleotides, the CDR3 is TGCGCCAGCAGCCAAGACCGGGACAGCTTTAAAGAGACCCAGTACTTC. Translating it yields CASSQDRDSFKETQYF.

At least ten counts were recorded for this clonotype. DNA of the CDR3: TGTGCCAGCAGTATCGAGGGAACTTGGAACACTGAAGCTTTCTTT. It yields the protein CASSIEGTWNTEAFF. The chain uses TRBV27 and TRBJ1-1; no firm D call. CDR3 size: 15 residues. The germline CDR1 and CDR2 sequences are MNHEY and SMNVEV (reference sequence). With 5 bases removed from V and 1 base from J, the gap between germline ends came to 14 bases.

The gene calls are TRBV5-6 and TRBJ2-1, with 9 bases aligning to TRBD1. The CDR3 consists of 15 residues. Germline CDR1 is SGHDT and CDR2 is YYEEEE. The V segment lost 4 bases and the J segment 6 bases; nucleotides outside the gene matches: 8. CDR3 sequence reads: CASSPGTGTVNEQFF. CDR3 coding DNA: TGTGCCAGCAGCCCAGGGACAGGGACGGTCAATGAGCAGTTCTTC. The whole variable domain, filled in from reference TRBV5-6 and TRBJ2-1, reads DAGVTQSPTHLIKTRGQQVTLRCSPKSGHDTVSWYQQALGQGPQFIFQYYEEEERQRGNFPDRFSGHQFPNYSSELNVNALLLGDSALYLCASSPGTGTVNEQFFGPGTRLTVL.

This clonotype was counted at least ten times. The chain recombines TRBV2 with TRBJ2-7, with D possibly matching TRBD2 (6 bases). V gave up 6 bases and J gave up 2 bases, with 23 bases separating them. Germline CDR1 SNHLY, CDR2 FYNNEI. CDR3 length: 17 residues. Here the CDR3 DNA reads TGTGCCAGCAGCGGACCCTTGGCGGGAAGATCGGCCTACGAGCAGTACTTC. Encoded protein: CASSGPLAGRSAYEQYF.

This clonotype was found many times. The chain joins TRBV5-8 to TRBJ2-7, with TRBD1 matching 8 bases. The ends lost 3 bases at V and 0 bases at J; junction bases unmatched: 2. Germline values: CDR1 SGHTS, CDR2 YDEGEE. The CDR3 extends over 14 amino acids. The DNA of the CDR3 is TGTGCCAGCAGCTCAGGGGGCCGCTCCTACGAGCAGTACTTC. This translates into CASSSGGRSYEQYF.

The chain combines TRBV19 with TRBJ2-7; TRBD1 matches at 8 bases. The CDR3 extends over 12 amino acids. In germline, CDR1 is LNHDA, CDR2 SQIVND (reference sequence). CDR3: CATGGGHYEQYF. In nucleotides, the CDR3 is TGTGCTACAGGGGGAGGCCACTACGAGCAGTACTTC.

This clonotype has at least ten counts. V usage is TRBV18 and J usage is TRBJ2-7; D unclear. This CDR3 is 13 amino acids long. V was clipped by 8 bases and J by 3 bases, with 14 bases between them. The V gene's germline CDR1 is KGHSH and CDR2 LQKENI. In nucleotides, the CDR3 is TGTGCCAGCACCCCCGGCCGAAACTACGAGCAGTACTTC. Protein product: CASTPGRNYEQYF.

The rearrangement joins TRBV6-1 to TRBJ1-5; TRBD1 agrees at 7 bases. After removal of 7 bases from V and 7 bases from J, the junction contained 4 bases not matched to a gene. The CDR3 has 12 amino acids. Germline CDR1 and CDR2: MNHNS and SASEGT. CDR3 in amino acids: CASKQGIQPQHF. The CDR3 nucleotides are TGTGCCAGCAAACAGGGGATACAGCCCCAGCATTTT.

This clonotype has ten or more counts. The gene calls are TRBV15 and TRBJ2-7; 7 nucleotides align to TRBD1. CDR3 length: 15 residues. Trimming at V came to 0 bases and at J to 1 base, leaving 3 bases not matched to a gene. Germline V gene data show CDR1 as LNHNV and CDR2 as YYDKDF (reference sequence). The chain's CDR3 is CATSRDGGQSYEQYF. CDR3 sequence (DNA): TGTGCCACCAGCAGAGATGGGGGACAGTCCTACGAGCAGTACTTC.

The V call is TRBV14, the J call TRBJ2-2; no definite D call. V dropped 8 bases and J dropped 4 bases, with 14 bases sitting between them. CDR1 is SGHDN and CDR2 is FVKESK in the germline V gene. This CDR3 has 14 residues. The CDR3 bases are TGTGCCAGCGGTGGACCCATAACCACCGGGGAGCTGTTTTTT. It translates to CASGGPITTGELFF.

The chain employs TRBV20-1 and TRBJ2-7; possibly TRBD2 for D (5 bases). This CDR3 has 10 residues. From germline, CDR1 is DFQATT and CDR2 SNEGSKA (reference sequence). V lost 6 bases to trimming and J lost 6 bases, with 9 bases between them. This CDR3 is CSALRGEQYF. CDR3 nucleotide sequence: TGCAGTGCCCTACGGGGCGAGCAGTACTTC.

The chain joins TRBV4-3 to TRBJ1-1; no clear D. The CDR3 totals 12 residues. The germline V gene encodes CDR1 LGHNA and CDR2 YSLEER. V lost 4 bases and J 4 bases, leaving 7 bases between the germline ends. The CDR3 loop is CASSRGFTEAFF. In DNA, the CDR3 is TGCGCCAGCAGCCGAGGGTTCACTGAAGCTTTCTTT.

The chain links TRBV10-3 to TRBJ1-1, with a weak D call TRBD1 (5 bases). The CDR3 is 13 residues long. Germline V CDR1 and CDR2: ENHRY, SYGVKD. V lost 6 bases, J lost 4 bases, and 12 bases lay in between. The DNA of the CDR3 is TGTGCCATCAGACGGTCGGGGGGCACTGAAGCTTTCTTT. It encodes CAIRRSGGTEAFF.